Detailed here is one T cell receptor (beta chain). Its target is unknown. The sample comes from a study of cytomegalovirus exposure and HLA in healthy donors. Turning to the study itself: About 80 million unique TCRs, all from HLA-typed donors, were included in an early release of the data. General observations from the study: Some V segments (TRBV6-2 and TRBV6-3 among them) were excluded as indistinguishable. Compared with the roughly 700-donor mean, an Asian-associated ancestry cluster reportedly had fewer N-insertions, according to a later analysis. A link between a missense DCLRE1C variant and TCR beta V- and J-gene trimming emerged from a later analysis.

This CDR3 comprises 14 residues. From germline, CDR1 is SGHDT and CDR2 YYEEEE. With 1 base removed from V and 5 bases from J, the gap between germline ends came to 12 bases. The PCR was carried out with 60 Vbeta primers and 13 Jbeta primers. Generated by immunoSEQ multiplex PCR, the TCRdb table keeps only in-frame clones and is missing some. The sample contains over 130,000 clones, 70% to 90% of which appear only once. The receptor was isolated from a man aged 50 to 60 in good health and CMV-seronegative. Sequenced: PBMCs. The V gene is TRBV5-6, the J gene TRBJ1-1; D is unclear. CDR3 DNA sequence: TGTGCCAGCAGCTTGTCCGGGGAGAGTACTGAAGCTTTCTTT. Amino acid sequence: CASSLSGESTEAFF.